The clone carrying this T cell receptor beta chain was detected only once. The data originate from a study of blood T cell repertoires in COVID-19. Study overall: Collection of acute and convalescent COVID-19 samples took place in the United States, Italy and Spain. T cells, B-cell-depleted T cells, or PBMCs supplied cDNA or gDNA.

In the original workflow: By means of reference gene primer amplification, nucleated cell counts were estimated. Data came from immunoSEQ multiplex PCR; TCRdb stores just in-frame clones and leaves some out. Clone size and V and J calls were adopted from that table, with D and trimming inferred from the DNA. Of about 110,000 clones in the sample, around 90% were seen once. Trimming cost V 0 bases and J 5 bases; bases outside gene matches: 4. CDR1 and CDR2 (germline): SGDLS, YYNGEE. This CDR3 is 14 amino acids long. The material sequenced was peripheral blood. The rearrangement uses TRBV9 and TRBJ2-7; 8 bases fit TRBD1. The TCR originated in a human donor in a cohort sampled during active COVID-19. DNA for the CDR3: TGTGCCAGCAGCGTAGATCCAGGGGGCAACGAGCAGTACTTC. This codes for CASSVDPGGNEQYF. Based on the CDR3 plus reference TRBV9 and TRBJ2-7, the full variable domain is DSGVTQTPKHLITATGQRVTLRCSPRSGDLSVYWYQQSLDQGLQFLIQYYNGEERAKGNILERFSAQQFPDLHSELNLSSLELGDSALYFCASSVDPGGNEQYFGPGTRLTVT.